This T cell receptor (beta chain) stems from a study of metastatic and nonmetastatic thyroid tumors. Trimming took 7 bases from V and 8 from J, leaving 11 bases between them. There are 12 residues in the CDR3. Germline values: CDR1 MDHEN, CDR2 SYDVKM. Patients had received no treatment of any kind before thyroid surgery. This clone was seen more than once but under ten times. As processed by the authors: The study took CDR3 differences across clinicopathological groups and made a distant-metastasis classifier for papillary thyroid cancer from them. TCRdb re-analyzed the PCR reads using MiXCR. TCRdb, not the original authors, processed these V and J calls. The profile shows 5,800 or so clones, 31% of them singletons.

The J gene is TRBJ1-4, the V gene TRBV28; no clear D. Sequencing input: tumor tissue. The origin of this receptor is a female donor with papillary thyroid cancer or a benign thyroid nodule (not recorded which). Some clones in this sample may be carry-over from other donors' samples. The DNA for the CDR3 is TGTGCCAGCAACTCAGGTCGAGAAAAACTGTTTTTT. Protein sequence: CASNSGREKLFF.